This T cell receptor beta chain was identified during a study of blood T cell repertoires in COVID-19. Overall study: Samples representing acute and convalescent COVID-19 were sourced from the United States, Italy and Spain.

The germline CDR1 and CDR2 sequences are SNHLY and FYNNEI. V dropped 6 bases and J dropped 8; count of bases not matched to a gene: 6. The CDR3 runs to 13 residues. Using immunoSEQ multiplex PCR, the repertoire was profiled, and TCRdb retains in-frame clones only, with some absent. This sample yields about 76,000 clones, of which 82% are seen a single time; around a quarter belongs to the top ten. V usage is TRBV2 and J usage is TRBJ1-4, with 7 bases that match TRBD1. The clonotype was recovered from a human donor in a cohort sampled during active COVID-19. What was sequenced was peripheral blood. This CDR3 is CASRATGAEKLFF. In nucleotides, the CDR3 is TGTGCCAGCAGGGCAACAGGGGCGGAAAAACTGTTTTTT.